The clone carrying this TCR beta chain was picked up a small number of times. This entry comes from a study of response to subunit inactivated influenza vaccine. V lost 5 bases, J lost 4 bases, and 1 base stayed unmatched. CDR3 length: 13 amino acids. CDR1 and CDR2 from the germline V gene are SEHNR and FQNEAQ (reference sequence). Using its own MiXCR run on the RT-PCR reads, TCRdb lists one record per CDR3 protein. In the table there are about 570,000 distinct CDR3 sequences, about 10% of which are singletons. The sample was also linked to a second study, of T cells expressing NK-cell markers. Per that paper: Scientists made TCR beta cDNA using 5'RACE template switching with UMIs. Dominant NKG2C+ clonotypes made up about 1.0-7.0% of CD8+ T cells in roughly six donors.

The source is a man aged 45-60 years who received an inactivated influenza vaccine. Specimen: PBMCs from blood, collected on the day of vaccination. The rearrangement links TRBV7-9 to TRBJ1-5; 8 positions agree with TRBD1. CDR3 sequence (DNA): TGTGCCAGCAGCCAGGGGGCAAATCAGCCCCAGCATTTT. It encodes CASSQGANQPQHF.